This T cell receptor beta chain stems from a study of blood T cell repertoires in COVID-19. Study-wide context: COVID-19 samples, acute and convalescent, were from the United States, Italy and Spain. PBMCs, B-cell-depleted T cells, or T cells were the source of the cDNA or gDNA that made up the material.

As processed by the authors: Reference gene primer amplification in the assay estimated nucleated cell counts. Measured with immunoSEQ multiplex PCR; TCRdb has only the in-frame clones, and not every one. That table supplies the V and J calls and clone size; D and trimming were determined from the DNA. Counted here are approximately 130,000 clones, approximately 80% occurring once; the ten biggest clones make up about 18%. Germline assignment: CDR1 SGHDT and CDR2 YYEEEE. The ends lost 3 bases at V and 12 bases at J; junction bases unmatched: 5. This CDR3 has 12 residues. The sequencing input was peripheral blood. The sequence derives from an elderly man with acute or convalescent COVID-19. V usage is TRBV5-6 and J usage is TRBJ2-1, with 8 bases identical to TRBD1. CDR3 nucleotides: TGTGCCAGCAGCTCACCAGGGGGCGGGCAGTTCTTC. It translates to CASSSPGGGQFF.